This T cell receptor beta chain was sequenced for a study of blood T cell repertoires in COVID-19. At the level of the study: T cells, B-cell-depleted T cells, or PBMCs supplied cDNA or gDNA.

Original methodology: Reference gene primer amplification gave nucleated cell count estimates. Clones were read by immunoSEQ multiplex PCR, and TCRdb kept only the in-frame ones, dropping some. The DNA gave D and trimming, while V, J and clone size come from that table. The sample consists of 150,000 to 200,000 clones, about 90% of them appearing once. Seattle enrolled patients during active infection and tracked them longitudinally. Germline V lookup: CDR1 LGHDT, CDR2 YNNKEL (reference sequence). Trimming left V 6 bases short and J 0 bases short, with 15 bases between. The length of the CDR3 is 15 residues.

The sequence derives from a woman aged 60 to 75 with COVID-19, enrolled during active disease. The specimen was peripheral blood. This chain uses TRBV3-1 (or the pseudogene TRBV3-2) with TRBJ2-7, with D possibly matching TRBD1 (5 bases). CDR3 nucleotide sequence: TGTGCCAGCAGTTCCGACAGAGACCCCTCCTACGAGCAGTACTTC. Residues: CASSSDRDPSYEQYF.